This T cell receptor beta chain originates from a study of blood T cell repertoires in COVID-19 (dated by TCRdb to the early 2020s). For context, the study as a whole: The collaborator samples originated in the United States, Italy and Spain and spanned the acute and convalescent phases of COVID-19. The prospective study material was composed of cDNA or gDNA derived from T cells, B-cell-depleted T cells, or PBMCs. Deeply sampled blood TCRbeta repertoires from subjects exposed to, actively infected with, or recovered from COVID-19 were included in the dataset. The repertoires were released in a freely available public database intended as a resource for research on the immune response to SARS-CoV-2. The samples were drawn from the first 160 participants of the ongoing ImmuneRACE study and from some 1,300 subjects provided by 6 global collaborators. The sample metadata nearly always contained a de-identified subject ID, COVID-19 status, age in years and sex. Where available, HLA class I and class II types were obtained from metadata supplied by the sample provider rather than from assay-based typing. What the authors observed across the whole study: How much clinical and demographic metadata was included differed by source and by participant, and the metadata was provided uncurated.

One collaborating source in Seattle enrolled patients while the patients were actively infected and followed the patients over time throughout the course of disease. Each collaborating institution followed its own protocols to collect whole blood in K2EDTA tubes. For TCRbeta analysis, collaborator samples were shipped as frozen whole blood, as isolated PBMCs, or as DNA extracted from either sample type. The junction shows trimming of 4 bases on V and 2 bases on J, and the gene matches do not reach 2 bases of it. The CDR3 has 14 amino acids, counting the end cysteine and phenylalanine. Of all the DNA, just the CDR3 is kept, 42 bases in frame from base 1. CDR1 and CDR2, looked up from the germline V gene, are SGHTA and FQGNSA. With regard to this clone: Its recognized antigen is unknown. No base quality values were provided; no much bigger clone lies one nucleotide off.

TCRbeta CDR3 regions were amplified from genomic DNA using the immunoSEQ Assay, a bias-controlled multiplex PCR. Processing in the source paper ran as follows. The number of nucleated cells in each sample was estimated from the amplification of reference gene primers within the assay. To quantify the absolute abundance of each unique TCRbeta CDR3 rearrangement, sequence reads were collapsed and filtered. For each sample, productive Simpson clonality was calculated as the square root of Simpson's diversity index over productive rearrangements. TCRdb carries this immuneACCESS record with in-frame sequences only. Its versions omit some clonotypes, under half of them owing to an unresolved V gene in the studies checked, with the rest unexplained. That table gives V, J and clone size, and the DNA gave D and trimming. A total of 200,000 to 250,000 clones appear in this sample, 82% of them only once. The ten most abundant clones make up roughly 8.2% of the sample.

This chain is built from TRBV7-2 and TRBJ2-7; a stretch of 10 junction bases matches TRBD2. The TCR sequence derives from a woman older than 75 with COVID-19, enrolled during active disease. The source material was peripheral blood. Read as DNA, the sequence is TGTGCCAGCAGCTCTAGCGGGAGTCCCTACGAGCAGTACTTC. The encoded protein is CASSSSGSPYEQYF.